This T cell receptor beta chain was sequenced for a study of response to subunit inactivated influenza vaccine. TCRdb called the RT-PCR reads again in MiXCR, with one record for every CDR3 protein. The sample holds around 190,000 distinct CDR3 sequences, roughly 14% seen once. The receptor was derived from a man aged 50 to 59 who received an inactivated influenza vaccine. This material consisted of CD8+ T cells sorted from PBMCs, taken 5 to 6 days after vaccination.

CDR3 bases: TGTGCCACCAGCAGAGATGGGACTAGCAGACCCACAGATACGCAGTATTTT. The encoded protein is CATSRDGTSRPTDTQYF. This rearrangement joins TRBV15 to TRBJ2-3, with 9 bases matching TRBD2. The ends lost 0 bases at V and 2 bases at J; junction bases unmatched: 6. Germline CDR1 and CDR2: LNHNV and YYDKDF (reference sequence). The CDR3 is 17 residues long.